This record covers a single T cell receptor (beta chain). This record comes from a study of radiotherapy plus CTLA-4 blockade in lung cancer. Sequencing was performed with immunoSEQ multiplex PCR; in TCRdb, only in-frame clones are kept and a portion is missing. The repertoire holds approximately 99,000 clones, with 88% as singletons. The ends lost 4 bases at V and 0 bases at J; junction bases unmatched: 0. Germline assignment: CDR1 KGHSH and CDR2 LQKENI. The CDR3 contains 15 residues. The sample was peripheral blood, taken from a patient treated with radiotherapy plus ipilimumab. The chain has TRBV18 and TRBJ2-3, with 11 bases lining up with TRBD2. This receptor was obtained from a human donor with non-small cell lung cancer that progressed on radiotherapy plus ipilimumab. The CDR3 coding sequence is TGTGCCAGCTCACGACTAGCGGGAAGCACAGATACGCAGTATTTT. It codes for CASSRLAGSTDTQYF.